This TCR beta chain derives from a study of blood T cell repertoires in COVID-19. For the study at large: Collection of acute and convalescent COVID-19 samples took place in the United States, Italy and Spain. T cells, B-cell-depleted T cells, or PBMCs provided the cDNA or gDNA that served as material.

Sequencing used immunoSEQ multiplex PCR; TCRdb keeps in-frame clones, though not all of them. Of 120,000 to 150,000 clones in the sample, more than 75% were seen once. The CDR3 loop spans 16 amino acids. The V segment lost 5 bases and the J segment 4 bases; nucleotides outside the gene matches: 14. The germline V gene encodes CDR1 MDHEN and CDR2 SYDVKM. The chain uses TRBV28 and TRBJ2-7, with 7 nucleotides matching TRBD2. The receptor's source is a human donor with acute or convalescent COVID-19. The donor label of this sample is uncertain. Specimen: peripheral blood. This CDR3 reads CASSPTGGVNYYEQYF. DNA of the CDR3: TGTGCCAGCAGTCCTACGGGGGGAGTAAACTATTACGAGCAGTACTTC.